This T cell receptor beta chain was sequenced for a study of cytomegalovirus exposure and HLA in healthy donors (dated by TCRdb to between 2016 and 2019). About the full investigation: In an earlier analysis of roughly 500 of the donors, approximately 260 Gb of sequence data and 117 million unique TCR beta sequences from 150 million to 200 million T cells were reported. To study patterns of TCR occurrence, a later analysis re-analyzed previously published TCR beta repertoires from 666 donors and added high-resolution HLA genotyping. The later analysis used no new phenotypic data to find candidate immune exposures, relying instead on TCR beta sequences and their occurrence across donors. Donor age, sex, ethnicity and CMV serostatus were compiled alongside the repertoire data. Four or five DR-DQ haplotypes were handled as single units for association and clustering because linkage in the cohort was strong. All discovery cohort repertoires had been generated on a single sequencing platform. An early release that covered some 640 HLA-typed donors contained approximately 320 gigabases of sequencing data and 70 million to 100 million unique TCR sequences. To predict cytomegalovirus infection status, the study combined high-throughput TCR immunosequencing, statistical association of individual TCRs with disease status, and machine learning. An earlier analysis of several hundred of the donors applied high-throughput TCR beta sequencing to assess whether each TCR beta V gene segment acted as functional or pseudogenic. In a later genetic analysis, genome-wide SNP genotypes for about 55% of the 666 donors were used, and that subset was treated as a discovery cohort. The T cell repertoires of 666 subjects were profiled by immunosequencing and related to cytomegalovirus serostatus. A separate validation cohort of 100 to 150 different subjects was used in addition to the 666-subject first cohort. Across approximately 420 genotyped donors of the cohort, an average of approximately 240,000 unique TCR beta nucleotide sequences per donor were sequenced, and approximately 17% of those sequences were non-productive. Of the roughly 400 genotyped donors, 65% to 90% fell in the genetic ancestry cluster associated with self-reported Caucasian donors. Class I and class II HLA loci were covered by the typing at four-digit resolution. The study aimed to test whether cataloging public T cell receptors could reveal signatures of past pathogen exposure. Typing coverage differed by locus: A, B, C, DRB1 and DQB1 were typed in about 629-640 donors, DQA1 in about 560, DPA1 in approximately 600, and DPB1 in just under 490.

The investigation overall reported the following: According to a later analysis, most CMV-associated TCR beta chains appeared to be HLA-restricted, and the HLA associations seemed to be driven largely by CMV exposure. A cluster of highly shared sequence variants was judged likely to represent a technical artifact of the sequencing pipeline. According to the authors, the approach could potentially be generalized to other disease states and immunological phenotypes. The earlier analysis of nearly 600 of the donors excluded some 16 rarely observed V segments, including chromosome 9 orphons, because counts were too low. CMV serostatus was the only immune exposure information available for the cohort. Linkage disequilibrium might explain the correlated functional status among segregating V segments, but an unknown experimental factor could not be excluded. A further reported finding was that TCR beta sequences accurately predicted the HLA-A and HLA-B alleles for most subjects in the first cohort. The classifier was reported to diagnose cytomegalovirus status with high specificity and sensitivity in both the original and validation cohorts. Roughly uniform sequencing depth across donors was assumed in presence/absence analyses, although this assumption may not hold. An earlier analysis of around 600 of the donors showed that most TCR beta V segments appeared in productive rearrangements either about 87% or about 30% of the time, which broadly matched IMGT annotations. This cohort had only TCR beta chains sequenced, and the lack of alpha or paired-chain data limited which features could be detected. In a later analysis, TCR association rates were found to vary across HLA loci, with the most associated TCRs seen for DRB1 alleles and the fewest for HLA-C alleles. Strong co-occurrence of HLA alleles, especially DR and DQ, made assigning TCR associations to individual alleles difficult. A later analysis reported that several top co-occurrence clusters appeared linked to parvovirus B19, influenza, CMV and Epstein-Barr virus. The study gave a list of about 150 TCR beta chains associated with cytomegalovirus. Compared with the roughly 710-donor mean, donors in an Asian-associated ancestry cluster had fewer N-insertions in productive TCRs, according to a later genetic analysis. A later analysis associated approximately 17,000 TCR beta sequences with specific HLA alleles at a false discovery rate of 0.05. In vitro tests confirmed that three of the cytomegalovirus-associated TCR beta chains recognize cytomegalovirus antigens. HLA typing was unavailable for some donors at each locus, so association tests used only the typed subset. Some IMGT-functional V segments, including TRBV6-2 and TRBV6-3, could not be distinguished by the 87-base-pair reads and were therefore excluded. Across donors, most TCR sequences were observed very rarely, whereas some public TCRs were present in many individuals. Compared with equally common non-associated chains, HLA-associated TCR beta chains in a later analysis were more clonally expanded and had lower generation probabilities. In a later genetic analysis, a missense DCLRE1C variant was associated with V-gene and J-gene trimming of TCR beta chains, and the association was replicated in an independent cohort.

Taken from cysteine to phenylalanine, the CDR3 has 13 residues. Only the CDR3 DNA is retained, 39 bases long and in frame from the first base. V ends up 1 base short and J 6 bases short, with an unmatched junction base count of 4. Sequences GTSNPN (CDR1) and SVGIG (CDR2) are obtained from the germline V gene (reference sequence). This clone was seen only once. Its antigen remains unidentified. No much larger clone exists at a distance of one base, and base qualities are not known. The cohort consisted of some 670 healthy bone marrow donors. At the time of sampling, every cohort member was nominally healthy, though immune exposures that went unrecorded were likely present. The donor tested CMV seropositive and was one of the 289 seropositive cohort members. A peripheral blood sample was provided by each donor, and peripheral blood mononuclear cells were used for TCR beta sequencing. The Qiagen DNeasy Blood Extraction Kit was used to extract genomic DNA from the blood cell samples.

Preparation of the library involved the immunoSEQ multiplex PCR assay. The multiplex PCR relied on a mix of 60 forward primers for TCR Vbeta segments and 13 reverse primers for TCR Jbeta segments. A multiplex PCR assay on genomic DNA amplified the CDR3 region of rearranged TCR beta genes. Amplified TCR beta libraries were sequenced as 87-base-pair reads on the Illumina HiSeq System. In the paper's pipeline: A later analysis counted about 80 million unique TCR beta chains across the 550 to 750 repertoires, and roughly 10 million of these chains were shared by at least two donors. Raw reads were error-corrected and collapsed into unique sequences by a nearest-neighbor algorithm in which closely related sequences were merged to remove PCR and sequencing errors. V, D and J gene segments were assigned by aligning CDR3 sequences to IMGT reference sequences. For a sequence to be retained, at least a six-nucleotide match to both a V gene segment and a J gene segment was required. Rearrangements were classified as productive when the CDR3 lacked stop codons and remained in frame with V and J, and all other rearrangements were classified as non-productive. CDR3 was defined according to IMGT convention as the region running from the second conserved V-encoded cysteine to the conserved J-encoded phenylalanine. The earlier analysis of about 640 of the donors excluded any sequence lacking an unambiguous match to a single V gene segment. In an earlier analysis of 587 of the donors, a V segment was called functional when productive rearrangements were above 56.7%, and segregating when the standard deviation between donors exceeded 5%. A statistical classification framework was built to diagnose cytomegalovirus status from the catalog of TCR beta chain sequences. A later analysis assigned V and J genes by comparing TCR nucleotide sequences with IMGT/GENE-DB human TR gene sequences. A later analysis assigned CDR3 sequences and most-parsimonious VDJ recombination scenarios with the TCRdist pipeline. A later analysis defined each TCR beta chain by its CDR3 amino acid sequence plus V-gene family, and excluded reads lacking a unique V-gene family. To address suspected cross-contamination and a sequencing artifact, a later analysis removed around 600 highly shared, low-generation-probability nucleotide sequences. In a later analysis, a clonal expansion index was calculated for each public chain from normalized within-repertoire ranks of inferred template counts. In a later analysis, generation probabilities were computed using a VDJ recombination model fitted to out-of-frame rearrangements, and the results were checked against IGoR. Hypergeometric tests were used in a later analysis to score TCR-TCR, TCR-HLA and TCR-CMV co-occurrence, with a repertoire-size bias correction applied to the TCR pairs. A later analysis estimated false discovery rates by permuting HLA or CMV assignments 20 times. A later analysis grouped co-occurring TCRs with DBSCAN, adding TCRdist sequence similarity when clustering within HLA-allele-positive subsets. Repertoires with fewer than 30,000 or more than 120,000 public chains, plus five repertoires with anomalous nucleotide sharing, were excluded from co-occurrence clustering. TCRdb holds this immuneACCESS table with in-frame rearrangements only. Some clones are missing; in checked studies, unresolved V genes explain under half, and the rest has no known cause. The V and J calls and clone size are taken from that table; D and trimming were inferred from the DNA. The table for this sample lists 95,000 to 120,000 clones; 70% to 80% of them were counted only once. The top ten clonotypes cover 4% to 4.5% of the sample.

The sample consisted of PBMCs. The chain was built from TRBV30 and TRBJ2-7; TRBD1 matches 9 bases in the middle. This sequence originates from a woman between 35 and 50 years old in good health and CMV-seropositive. The DNA sequence is TGTGCCTGGAGTGCCGGGACAGGGTCCGAGCAGTACTTC. Its coded protein is CAWSAGTGSEQYF.